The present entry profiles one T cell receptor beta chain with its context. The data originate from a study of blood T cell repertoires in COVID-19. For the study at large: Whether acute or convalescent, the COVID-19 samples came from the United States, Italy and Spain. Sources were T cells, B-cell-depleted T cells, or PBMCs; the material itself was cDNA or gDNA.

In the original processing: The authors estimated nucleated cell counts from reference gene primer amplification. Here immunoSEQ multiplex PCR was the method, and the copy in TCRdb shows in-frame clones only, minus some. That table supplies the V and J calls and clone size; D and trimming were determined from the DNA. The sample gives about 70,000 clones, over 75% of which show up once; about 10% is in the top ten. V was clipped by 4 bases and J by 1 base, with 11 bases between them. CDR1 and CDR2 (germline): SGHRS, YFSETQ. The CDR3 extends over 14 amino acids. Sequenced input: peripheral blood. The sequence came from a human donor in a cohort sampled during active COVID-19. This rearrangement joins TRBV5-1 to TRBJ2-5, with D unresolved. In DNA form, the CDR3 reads TGCGCCAGCAGCAACGATGGCAGCCAAGAGACCCAGTACTTC. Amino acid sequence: CASSNDGSQETQYF.